The 28 T cell receptor beta chains presented below share a single source sample, sequenced in a study of CXCR3 chemokines and chemotherapy response in bladder cancer. TCRdb passed the PCR reads through MiXCR, listing each CDR3 protein once. The sample records 13,000 or so distinct CDR3 sequences, around 11% being singletons. This sample was taken from a patient whose treatment included neoadjuvant chemotherapy. These receptors were collected from a human donor with bladder cancer that did not respond to neoadjuvant chemotherapy.

The chain links TRBV12-3 or TRBV12-4 to TRBJ2-7; TRBD2 might be the D (6 bases). This CDR3 spans 13 amino acids. Trimming took 3 bases from V and 2 from J, leaving 8 bases between them. The CDR3 sequence is CASSLEGTYEQYF. CDR3 in DNA: TGTGCCAGCAGTTTGGAGGGTACCTACGAGCAGTACTTC.

There are many counts of this clonotype. The chain has TRBV12-3 or TRBV12-4 and TRBJ2-1; tentatively, D is TRBD2 (5 bases). There are 13 residues in the CDR3. V lost 6 bases, J lost 7 bases, and 13 bases lay in between. As DNA, the CDR3 is TGTGCCAGCAGCCTTCAACGGGAAAATGAGCAGTTCTTC. It translates to CASSLQRENEQFF.

At least ten counts were recorded for this clonotype. The chain couples TRBV7-9 to TRBJ2-6; 8 bases fit TRBD1. Per the germline V gene, CDR1 is SEHNR and CDR2 is FQNEAQ (reference sequence). This CDR3 is built from 20 residues. V lost 8 bases, J lost 0 bases, and 18 bases stayed unmatched. In DNA, the CDR3 is TGTGCCAGCGATCGTATCACCGGGACAGGCCTATACTCTGGGGCCAACGTCCTGACTTTC. Residues: CASDRITGTGLYSGANVLTF.

Sample share makes this clonotype medium-sized. J is TRBJ1-2 and V is TRBV13; D is uncertain. Germline lookup yields CDR1 PRHDT and CDR2 FYEKMQ (reference sequence). The CDR3 covers 16 residues. V lost 0 bases and J lost 1, with 12 bases in between. The CDR3: CASSLGLQAHNYGYTF. The CDR3, as DNA: TGTGCCAGCAGCTTAGGCCTCCAGGCCCATAACTATGGCTACACCTTC.

This chain joins TRBV7-2 and TRBJ2-7, with a possible D match to TRBD2 (5 bases). Germline V gives CDR1 SGHTA, CDR2 FQGNSA. The CDR3 runs 13 residues. V lost 4 bases, J lost 5 bases, and 12 bases lay in between. DNA for the CDR3: TGTGCCAGCAGCTCGCCCGGACTTGACGAGCAGTACTTC. Translating gives CASSSPGLDEQYF.

This clonotype was observed a handful of times. J is TRBJ2-7 and V is TRBV6-6; D might be TRBD1 (5 bases). Germline V gives CDR1 MNHNY, CDR2 SVGAGI (reference sequence). V was pared by 2 bases and J by 5 bases, with 10 bases between. The length of the CDR3 is 13 residues. The CDR3 here is CASSYQGRNEQYF. The CDR3 region has the DNA TGTGCCAGCAGTTACCAGGGAAGGAACGAGCAGTACTTC.

Turning to this clonotype: A read error likely explains this, since a far larger clone differs by one base. This chain links TRBV6-2 or TRBV6-3 with TRBJ2-1; 8 nucleotides match TRBD2. Per the germline V gene, CDR1 is MNHEY and CDR2 is SVGEGT. The CDR3 extends over 15 amino acids. J was trimmed by 0 bases and V by 6 bases; bases with no gene match: 4. CDR3 in DNA: TGTGCCAGCAGACGCAGCGGGAGCTCCTACAATGAGCAGTTCTTC. Translation: CASRRSGSSYNEQFF.

This clonotype was counted ten times or more. V usage is TRBV24-1 and J usage is TRBJ1-1; no reliable D call. Germline values: CDR1 KGHDR, CDR2 SFDVKD. The CDR3 covers 14 residues. Trimming took 3 bases from V and 0 from J, leaving 7 bases between them. CDR3 in DNA: TGTGCCACCAGTGATCTCCTCCTGAACACTGAAGCTTTCTTT. Its translation is CATSDLLLNTEAFF.

This clonotype was counted at least ten times. J is TRBJ1-2 and V is TRBV6-5; D is uncertain. V lost 4 bases, J lost 6 bases, and 18 bases lay in between. The CDR3 runs to 15 residues. Germline V CDR1 and CDR2: MNHEY, SVGAGI. CDR3 nucleotide sequence: TGTGCCAGCAGTTTCGTGACCGGCGATTGGGATGGCTACACCTTC. The encoded protein is CASSFVTGDWDGYTF.

At least ten counts were recorded for this clonotype. V gene TRBV7-2 combines with J gene TRBJ1-2, with no clear D. V was trimmed by 1 base and J by 7 bases, leaving 13 bases between them. The CDR3 spans 14 residues. Germline CDR1 and CDR2: SGHTA and FQGNSA. CDR3 bases: TGTGCCAGCAGCTTAGGAGGGCAGGTTGGTGGCTACACCTTC. This translates into CASSLGGQVGGYTF.

In its sample, this clonotype was seen a few times. The rearrangement links TRBV28 to TRBJ1-1; a weak D match, TRBD1 (5 bases). The CDR3 is 13 amino acids. The germline V gene encodes CDR1 MDHEN and CDR2 SYDVKM. Trimming cost V 3 bases and J 5 bases, with 10 bases left between them. The DNA of the CDR3 is TGTGCCAGCAGTTTTTCGGGGGGAACTGAAGCTTTCTTT. This encodes CASSFSGGTEAFF.

This clonotype was counted many times. The gene calls are TRBV11-2 and TRBJ2-1; 9 nucleotides align to TRBD2. Germline V gene lookup returns CDR1 SGHAT and CDR2 FQNNGV. V was pared by 0 bases and J by 8 bases, with 11 bases of the junction left unmatched. This CDR3 contains 17 residues. Here the CDR3 reads CASSLDFGGGAVDEQFF. The CDR3 DNA reads as TGTGCCAGCAGCTTAGATTTCGGCGGGGGGGCCGTGGATGAGCAGTTCTTC.

CDR3 DNA sequence: TGTGCCAGCAGTTTTGTGTCCGAGCAAAAGACCCAGTACTTC. Amino acids: CASSFVSEQKTQYF. The J gene is TRBJ2-5, the V gene TRBV27; D not certain. This CDR3 region has 14 residues. The germline V gene encodes CDR1 MNHEY and CDR2 SMNVEV (reference sequence). V shed 3 bases and J shed 6 bases, with 14 bases lying between them.

The sample holds a few counts of this clonotype. V usage is TRBV15 and J usage is TRBJ1-1, with 7 nucleotides matching TRBD1. Germline V lookup: CDR1 LNHNV, CDR2 YYDKDF (reference sequence). The J segment lost 6 bases and the V segment lost 6 bases, leaving 13 bases of the junction unmatched. The CDR3 extends over 15 amino acids. The CDR3 DNA sequence: TGTGCCACCAGGTTGGGGAGGGGGCTCCGAGCTGAAGCTTTCTTT. Its protein product is CATRLGRGLRAEAFF.

This clonotype was seen repeatedly, ten times or more. The rearrangement links TRBV24-1 to TRBJ1-6; 8 bases line up with TRBD1. The trim removed 3 bases at V and 7 bases at J, leaving 4 bases unmatched. Germline V gene sequence: CDR1 KGHDR, CDR2 SFDVKD. CDR3 length: 15 amino acids. The CDR3 reads CATSDRRQGNSPLHF. The CDR3 bases are TGTGCCACCAGTGATCGGCGACAGGGGAATTCACCCCTCCACTTT.

The V and J genes are TRBV13 and TRBJ1-6; no clear D gene. The CDR3 runs 14 residues. Looked up from germline, CDR1 is PRHDT and CDR2 is FYEKMQ (reference sequence). Trimming removed 5 bases at V and 6 bases at J, with 11 bases between. The CDR3 region is CASSPGWTNSPLHF. The DNA of the CDR3 is TGTGCCAGCAGCCCGGGCTGGACTAATTCACCCCTCCACTTT.

This clonotype was observed at least ten times. This sequence joins TRBV5-6 and TRBJ2-2, with 14 bases lining up with TRBD2. Germline CDR1 is SGHDT and CDR2 is YYEEEE. This CDR3 comprises 18 residues. Losses at the gene ends were 4 bases for V and 1 base for J; bases not matched to a gene: 6. In DNA, the CDR3 is TGTGCCAGCAGCCCGGGACTAGCGGGGGCCCAGAACACCGGGGAGCTGTTTTTT. This codes for CASSPGLAGAQNTGELFF.

This clonotype has a count of ten or more. The J gene is TRBJ2-3, the V gene TRBV18; tentatively, D is TRBD2 (6 bases). CDR1 and CDR2 from the germline V gene are KGHSH and LQKENI. Trimming left V 0 bases short and J 3 bases short, with 10 bases between. The CDR3 spans 15 residues. As DNA, the CDR3 is TGTGCCAGCTCACCACCAGGGGACTGGACAGATACGCAGTATTTT. This encodes CASSPPGDWTDTQYF.

This clonotype was recorded many times. The chain combines TRBV19 with TRBJ1-1; the match to TRBD1 covers 9 bases. Germline V lookup: CDR1 LNHDA, CDR2 SQIVND (reference sequence). This CDR3 is 16 amino acids long. Unmatched junction bases numbered 6, after V lost 4 bases and J lost 0 bases. The CDR3 DNA reads TGTGCCAGTAGTACCTTGACAGGGGGGATGAACACTGAAGCTTTCTTT. The encoded protein is CASSTLTGGMNTEAFF.

The rearrangement uses TRBV12-3 or TRBV12-4 and TRBJ2-5; 14 bases match TRBD2. The CDR3 is made up of 18 amino acids. V trimming: 1 base; J trimming: 9 bases; junction bases outside the gene matches: 13. CDR3 loop: CASSLGLGLAGGRSSQYF. The CDR3 DNA reads TGTGCCAGCAGTTTAGGCCTCGGACTAGCGGGGGGTAGGTCGTCCCAGTACTTC.

This clonotype appeared a few times. The chain has TRBV12-3 or TRBV12-4 and TRBJ2-7, with D perhaps assigned TRBD1 or TRBD2 (5 bases each). CDR3 length equals 14 residues. Deletions cut 5 bases from V and 5 bases from J, with 16 bases between. CDR3 region: CASSTGDGKNEQYF. CDR3 nucleotides: TGTGCCAGCAGTACTGGGGACGGTAAGAACGAGCAGTACTTC.

The rearrangement links TRBV14 to TRBJ1-2; no firm D call. The germline V and J ends were trimmed by 11 bases and 8 bases, with 18 bases remaining between them. The length of the CDR3 is 12 residues. Per germline, CDR1 SGHDN and CDR2 FVKESK. The DNA of the CDR3 is TGTGCCGGGGTGTCCCCCCCGAGGGGCTACACCTTC. Its translation is CAGVSPPRGYTF.

The chain recombines TRBV20-1 with TRBJ2-7, with TRBD1 identical over 8 bases. Germline-derived CDR1 and CDR2 are DFQATT and SNEGSKA (reference sequence). The CDR3 length is 13 residues. Trimming cost V 5 bases and J 4 bases; bases outside gene matches: 7. The CDR3 bases are TGCAGTGCTCCACGGACAGGGTTGTACGAGCAGTACTTC. Translating it yields CSAPRTGLYEQYF.

This clonotype was detected many times. The chain is built from TRBV6-5 and TRBJ2-1; the match to TRBD1 covers 8 bases. This CDR3 spans 14 amino acids. CDR1 and CDR2 (germline): MNHEY, SVGAGI. V trimming: 6 bases; J trimming: 5 bases; junction bases outside the gene matches: 6. As DNA, the CDR3 is TGTGCCAGCAGGTGGGACAGGATAAACAATGAGCAGTTCTTC. Its protein product is CASRWDRINNEQFF.

V is TRBV27 and J is TRBJ1-5; 8 nucleotides line up with TRBD1. V lost 6 bases and J lost 2; bases outside the gene matches: 3. This CDR3 is 14 amino acids long. Per germline, CDR1 MNHEY and CDR2 SMNVEV (reference sequence). Here the CDR3 DNA reads TGTGCCAGCAGCCAGGGGGCGGGCAATCAGCCCCAGCATTTT. Translated: CASSQGAGNQPQHF.

This clonotype has ten or more counts. This sequence joins TRBV6-6 and TRBJ1-3; the D is unclear. V lost 2 bases and J lost 0, with 11 bases in between. The germline V gene has CDR1 MNHNY and CDR2 SVGAGI (reference sequence). CDR3 length: 16 residues. The CDR3 sequence is CASSYEGTPSGNTIYF. The CDR3 nucleotides read TGTGCCAGCAGTTACGAGGGAACCCCCTCTGGAAACACCATATATTTT.

The chain carries TRBV7-9 and TRBJ2-7; a weak D match, TRBD2 (7 bases). V lost 5 bases, J lost 5 bases, and 19 bases lay in between. Germline V gene lookup returns CDR1 SEHNR and CDR2 FQNEAQ (reference sequence). The CDR3 extends over 15 amino acids. The CDR3 protein is CASSPGEGRLDEQYF. In DNA, the CDR3 is TGTGCCAGCAGCCCAGGGGAGGGGCGCTTGGACGAGCAGTACTTC.

This clonotype was recorded a few times. The V call is TRBV5-5, the J call TRBJ2-3; D might be TRBD1 or TRBD2, each matching 5 bases. The ends were cut back, 4 bases at V and 5 bases at J, with 17 bases in the middle. The CDR3 covers 15 residues. The germline V gene has CDR1 SGHKS and CDR2 YYEKEE (reference sequence). The CDR3 DNA reads TGTGCCAGCAGCCACAGGCAGGGCGGAGGAGATACGCAGTATTTT. Amino acid sequence: CASSHRQGGGDTQYF.